This TCR beta chain came from a study of cytomegalovirus exposure and HLA in healthy donors. About the study: The same platform was used for the 120 or so validation repertoires as for the approximately 610 first-cohort repertoires, as reported in a later analysis.

On this clone itself: The antigen remains unidentified.

The donors were in the roughly 110-subject validation cohort; that cohort was separate from the approximately 700-subject first cohort. Study-level points and caveats: Three CMV-associated chains were confirmed in vitro to be specific for CMV antigens.

Sequencing was performed with immunoSEQ multiplex PCR; in TCRdb, only in-frame clones are kept and a portion is missing. The sample contains 65,000 or so clones, 85% to 95% of which appear only once. The sequenced sample consisted of PBMCs. The origin of this receptor is a man younger than 30 in good health and CMV-seropositive.

The CDR3 DNA is TGCGCCAGCAGCCAGGCCAGAAGCGGGAGCGGCACCGGGGAGCTGTTTTTT. Encoded protein: CASSQARSGSGTGELFF. The V gene is TRBV4-3, the J gene TRBJ2-2, with 8 bases fitting TRBD2. Trimming cost V 3 bases and J 4 bases; bases outside gene matches: 10. Germline V gene data show CDR1 as LGHNA and CDR2 as YSLEER. This CDR3 contains 17 residues.